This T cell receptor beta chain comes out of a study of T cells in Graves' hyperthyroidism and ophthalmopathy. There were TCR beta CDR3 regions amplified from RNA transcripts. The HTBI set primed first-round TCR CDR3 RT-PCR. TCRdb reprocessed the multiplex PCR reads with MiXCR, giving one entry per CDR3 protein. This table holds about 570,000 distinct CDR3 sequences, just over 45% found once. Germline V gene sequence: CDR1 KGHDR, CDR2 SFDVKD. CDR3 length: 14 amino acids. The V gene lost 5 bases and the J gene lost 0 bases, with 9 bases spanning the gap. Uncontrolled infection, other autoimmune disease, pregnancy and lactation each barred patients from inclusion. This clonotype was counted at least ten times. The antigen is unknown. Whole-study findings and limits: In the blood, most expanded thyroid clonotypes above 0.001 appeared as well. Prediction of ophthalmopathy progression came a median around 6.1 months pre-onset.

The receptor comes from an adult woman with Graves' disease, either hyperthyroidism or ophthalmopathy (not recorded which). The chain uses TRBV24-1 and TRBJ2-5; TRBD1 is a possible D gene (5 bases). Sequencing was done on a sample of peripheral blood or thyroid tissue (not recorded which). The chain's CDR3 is CATSAGNDQETQYF. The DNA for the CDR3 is TGTGCCACCAGTGCAGGGAATGACCAAGAGACCCAGTACTTC.